A single sample gave rise to the 21 T cell receptor beta chains below, sequenced in a study of T cell repertoires in cytomegalovirus infection (dated by TCRdb to about 2019). The treatment or condition label of this sample denotes: in vitro stimulation with specific CMV peptide epitopes to enrich CMV-specific T cells. These TCRs' antigens remain unknown. TCRdb names Illumina HiSeq 1500 as the instrument used. The raw public data were reprocessed by TCRdb itself: fastp quality trimming at Q25, MiXCR clonotype calling, in-frame beta chains only. For every CDR3 protein sequence, its rows merge into one entry that carries the most common genes and DNA. The sample contains some 350,000 distinct CDR3 sequences, about 34% of them found a single time. The ten largest clones capture roughly 12% of the sample. The sequenced sample was cultured PBMCs, obtained from culture after CMV antigen stimulation. These receptors were obtained from a human donor in good health (CMV status not recorded). Some clones in this sample may be carry-over from other donors' samples.

At least ten counts were recorded for this clonotype. The V gene is TRBV7-2, the J gene TRBJ2-7; the D gene is possibly TRBD2 (5 bases). Germline V lookup: CDR1 SGHTA, CDR2 FQGNSA. The CDR3 sequence is 14 residues long. Deletions cut 1 base from V and 2 bases from J, with 9 bases between. CDR3 coding DNA: TGTGCCAGCAGCTTAGGGGTAGCGCCCTACGAGCAGTACTTC. It codes for CASSLGVAPYEQYF.

The J gene is TRBJ2-1, the V gene TRBV24-1; 8 bases are shared with TRBD2. The trim removed 9 bases at V and 6 bases at J, leaving 9 bases unmatched. The CDR3 covers 14 residues. CDR1 is KGHDR and CDR2 is SFDVKD in the germline V gene. In DNA form, the CDR3 reads TGTGCCACCGGAGGCTCGGGAGGGGGCAATGAGCAGTTCTTC. As protein: CATGGSGGGNEQFF.

This clonotype was detected only a few times. This chain joins TRBV6-1 and TRBJ1-5; TRBD1 might be the D (6 bases). The germline V and J ends were trimmed by 0 bases and 3 bases, with 15 bases remaining between them. Germline V gene data show CDR1 as MNHNS and CDR2 as SASEGT. The length of the CDR3 is 17 residues. The CDR3 loop reads CASSEALKAGVNQPQHF. The CDR3 DNA is TGTGCCAGCAGTGAAGCGTTAAAGGCAGGGGTCAATCAGCCCCAGCATTTT.

The chain recombines TRBV7-2 with TRBJ2-5; 13 bases fit TRBD2. V lost 6 bases and J lost 5; bases outside the gene matches: 6. Germline CDR1 is SGHTA and CDR2 is FQGNSA. This CDR3 comprises 15 residues. The CDR3 DNA sequence: TGTGCCAGCAGGCGGACTAGCGGGAGTATGGAGACCCAGTACTTC. It specifies CASRRTSGSMETQYF.

The chain recombines TRBV4-3 with TRBJ2-6, with 7 bases matching TRBD1. Germline V lookup: CDR1 LGHNA, CDR2 YSLEER. This CDR3 spans 16 amino acids. The junction had 3 bases not matched to a gene; V was cut back by 2 bases and J by 2 bases. CDR3 sequence (DNA): TGCGCCAGCAGCCAACCTCAGGGGGCTGGGGCCAACGTCCTGACTTTC. This gives the protein CASSQPQGAGANVLTF.

This clonotype was detected only a few times. CDR3 nucleotides: TGTGCCAGCAGCTTACCCCCGTGGACTAGCGGGCGTAGCTCCTACGAGCAGTACGTC. As protein: CASSLPPWTSGRSSYEQYV. The gene calls are TRBV7-6 and TRBJ2-7; 11 nucleotides match TRBD2. The V and J ends lost 2 bases and 0 bases, in that order; junction bases with no gene match: 12. The length of the CDR3 is 19 residues. Germline lookup yields CDR1 SGHVS and CDR2 FNYEAQ.

This clonotype was seen only a few times. The chain uses TRBV18 and TRBJ2-7, with D possibly being TRBD1 (6 bases). The V end was cut by 6 bases, the J end by 2 bases, with 14 bases between. CDR1 is KGHSH, CDR2 LQKENI, per germline. The CDR3 loop spans 14 amino acids. CDR3 in DNA: TGTGCCAGCTCTATTGGCGCAGGGGCCTACGAGCAGTACTTC. It codes for CASSIGAGAYEQYF.

The chain uses TRBV11-2 and TRBJ1-4; a weak D match, TRBD1 (5 bases). V was trimmed by 5 bases and J by 6 bases, leaving 16 bases between them. The germline V gene encodes CDR1 SGHAT and CDR2 FQNNGV. The CDR3 length is 15 residues. Here the CDR3 reads CASSAGLLGDEKLFF. The CDR3 nucleotides read TGTGCCAGCAGCGCCGGCCTCTTGGGGGATGAAAAACTGTTTTTT.

The chain has TRBV19 and TRBJ2-1; TRBD2 agrees at 11 bases. The CDR3 runs 16 residues. Germline trimming cut 3 bases from V and 1 base from J; bases unmatched to any gene: 2. In germline, CDR1 is LNHDA, CDR2 SQIVND (reference sequence). The CDR3 is CASSITSGGSYNEQFF. The CDR3 DNA sequence: TGTGCCAGTAGTATTACTAGCGGGGGTTCCTACAATGAGCAGTTCTTC. Drawing the rest from reference TRBV19 and TRBJ2-1, the complete variable domain is DGGITQSPKYLFRKEGQNVTLSCEQNLNHDAMYWYRQDPGQGLRLIYYSQIVNDFQKGDIAEGYSVSREKKESFPLTVTSAQKNPTAFYLCASSITSGGSYNEQFFGPGTRLTVL.

This clonotype occurred a few times. V is TRBV5-1 and J is TRBJ1-1; D possibly corresponds to TRBD1 (5 bases). Trimming removed 4 bases at V and 4 bases at J, with 14 bases between. This CDR3 contains 14 residues. CDR1 is SGHRS, CDR2 YFSETQ, per germline. CDR3 nucleotide sequence: TGCGCCAGCAGCGGGGGACCGGGTACCACTGAAGCTTTCTTT. It is translated as CASSGGPGTTEAFF.

The chain couples TRBV7-8 to TRBJ2-7, with 8 bases lining up with TRBD2. The CDR3 spans 14 residues. Germline V lookup: CDR1 SGHVS, CDR2 FQNEAQ. The trim removed 5 bases at V and 5 bases at J, leaving 8 bases unmatched. Here the CDR3 reads CASSPQRENHEQYV. For the CDR3, the DNA is TGTGCCAGCAGCCCCCAGCGGGAGAACCACGAGCAGTACGTC.

The sample holds one count of this clonotype. The chain links TRBV14 to TRBJ2-1; a weak D match, TRBD1 (6 bases). Germline V lookup: CDR1 SGHDN, CDR2 FVKESK. The CDR3 extends over 17 amino acids. The V gene lost 4 bases and the J gene lost 5 bases, with 21 bases spanning the gap. CDR3 loop: CASSRIKGVVGDNEQFF. CDR3 in DNA: TGTGCCAGCAGCCGCATAAAGGGGGTAGTTGGCGACAATGAGCAGTTCTTC.

Here the CDR3 DNA reads TGTGCCACCCAACCGGAGGACTCCTACGAGCAGTACGTC. This sequence encodes CATQPEDSYEQYV. This chain links TRBV7-6 with TRBJ2-7; possibly TRBD2 for D (5 bases). The CDR3 covers 13 residues. The germline V and J ends were trimmed by 10 bases and 0 bases, with 13 bases remaining between them. Per the germline V gene, CDR1 is SGHVS and CDR2 is FNYEAQ.

The chain is built from TRBV6-6 and TRBJ1-2, with TRBD1 as a possible D gene (5 bases). The V end was cut by 2 bases, the J end by 7 bases, with 11 bases between. This CDR3 is built from 13 residues. Germline loops: CDR1 MNHNY, CDR2 SVGAGI (reference sequence). This CDR3 is CASSYGGPGGYTF. The DNA for the CDR3 is TGTGCCAGCAGTTACGGGGGTCCCGGTGGCTACACCTTC.

This clonotype was recorded a few times. The chain links TRBV20-1 to TRBJ1-5; 10 nucleotides line up with TRBD1. The CDR3 has 13 amino acids. V dropped 6 bases and J dropped 6; count of bases not matched to a gene: 5. Germline CDR1 reads DFQATT; CDR2 reads SNEGSKA (reference sequence). CDR3 loop: CSAGTGVVQPQHF. DNA of the CDR3: TGCAGTGCCGGGACAGGGGTGGTTCAGCCCCAGCATTTT.

In this sample, this clonotype turned up a few times. The rearrangement joins TRBV28 to TRBJ2-7, with TRBD1 identical over 9 bases. Germline trimming cut 7 bases from V and 1 base from J; bases unmatched to any gene: 5. In germline, CDR1 is MDHEN, CDR2 SYDVKM. This CDR3 has 14 residues. CDR3 in DNA: TGTGCCAGCAATACAGGGGGCGCTTCCTACGAGCAGTACTTC. It yields the protein CASNTGGASYEQYF.

This clonotype was seen just once. The chain joins TRBV28 to TRBJ2-1; tentatively, D is TRBD2 (5 bases). CDR3 size: 11 residues. Between the trimmed V and J ends, which lost 4 bases and 12 bases, there was a span of 10 bases. The V gene's germline CDR1 is MDHEN and CDR2 SYDVKM. This CDR3 is CASSYPGRQFF. CDR3 bases: TGTGCCAGCAGTTATCCGGGAAGGCAGTTCTTC.

The rearrangement links TRBV12-5 to TRBJ2-1; D could derive from TRBD1 or TRBD2 (5 bases each). CDR3 length: 15 residues. Germline V CDR1 and CDR2: LGHNT, FRNRAP. The V end lost 2 bases, the J end lost 2 bases, and 10 bases lay between the germline ends. CDR3 nucleotides: TGTGCTAGTGGTTTGCCGGGGCCTACCTACAATGAGCAGTTCTTC. Translated: CASGLPGPTYNEQFF. The whole variable domain, filled in from reference TRBV12-5 and TRBJ2-1, reads DARVTQTPRHKVTEMGQEVTMRCQPILGHNTVFWYRQTMMQGLELLAYFRNRAPLDDSGMPKDRFSAEMPDATLATLKIQPSEPRDSAVYFCASGLPGPTYNEQFFGPGTRLTVL.

This clonotype appeared a single time. The gene calls are TRBV7-2 and TRBJ2-1, with a possible D match to TRBD2 (6 bases). The V end lost 1 base, the J end lost 0 bases, and 10 bases lay between the germline ends. CDR1 and CDR2 from the germline V gene are SGHTA and FQGNSA. This CDR3 is built from 16 residues. The CDR3 is CASSLDGSGSYNEQFF. For the CDR3, the DNA is TGTGCCAGCAGCTTAGATGGTAGCGGCTCCTACAATGAGCAGTTCTTC.

The chain couples TRBV7-2 to TRBJ2-7; the match to TRBD1 covers 8 bases. CDR3 length: 14 amino acids. Germline trimming cut 6 bases from V and 1 base from J; bases unmatched to any gene: 5. Germline V gene lookup returns CDR1 SGHTA and CDR2 FQGNSA. The CDR3 loop reads CASRDRGLSYEQYF. In nucleotides, the CDR3 is TGTGCCAGCAGAGACAGGGGCCTTTCCTACGAGCAGTACTTC.

Many counts were recorded for this clonotype. The rearrangement links TRBV7-2 to TRBJ2-5; D may match TRBD1 or TRBD2 (5 bases each). Trimming cost V 5 bases and J 5 bases, with 15 bases left between them. Germline-derived CDR1 and CDR2 are SGHTA and FQGNSA. The CDR3 runs 14 residues. CDR3 residues: CASSPRQEGETQYF. The CDR3 DNA follows: TGTGCCAGCAGCCCTAGACAAGAGGGGGAGACCCAGTACTTC.